The 10 T cell receptor beta chains reported below all come from one sample, sequenced in a study of regulatory T cells in long-lasting Graves disease. Through Arm-PCR of CDR3 regions and iRepertoire HTBI primers, TCR beta libraries were built. TCRdb re-analysed the multiplex PCR reads in MiXCR, keeping a single row per CDR3 protein. The sample has hundreds of thousands of distinct CDR3 sequences, approximately 15% seen once. Stated time point: newly diagnosed GD, antithyroid drugs for less than 3 months. From PBMCs, RNA was extracted and then used to make the TCR library. A further study also used this sample, focusing on T cells in Graves' hyperthyroidism and ophthalmopathy.

Source: peripheral blood mononuclear cells (PBMCs), taken at new diagnosis, from a patient treated with antithyroid drugs. The receptors stem from a woman in her thirties with Graves disease.

This clonotype was seen a few times. The genes are TRBV27 and TRBJ2-3; TRBD1 matches at 7 bases. CDR1 and CDR2 (germline): MNHEY, SMNVEV (reference sequence). The V and J ends lost 4 bases and 2 bases, in that order; junction bases with no gene match: 6. This CDR3 has 15 amino acids. CDR3 amino acids: CASSSTGAYTDTQYF. In nucleotides, the CDR3 is TGTGCCAGCAGTTCTACAGGGGCCTACACAGATACGCAGTATTTT.

There are a few counts of this clonotype. The chain links TRBV3-1 to TRBJ2-3, with D maybe TRBD1 (6 bases). This CDR3 spans 17 amino acids. In germline, CDR1 is LGHDT, CDR2 YNNKEL (reference sequence). Trimming took 6 bases from V and 0 from J, leaving 19 bases between them. CDR3 in DNA: TGTGCCAGCAGTCGCCTCCCACAGGGAAGTAGCACAGATACGCAGTATTTT. It translates to CASSRLPQGSSTDTQYF.

The chain couples TRBV18 to TRBJ2-1; 8 bases agree with TRBD1. The junction had 7 bases not matched to a gene; V was cut back by 2 bases and J by 4 bases. The germline V gene has CDR1 KGHSH and CDR2 LQKENI. There are 16 residues in the CDR3. CDR3 amino acids: CASSPRSGQGYNEQFF. The CDR3 nucleotides are TGTGCCAGCTCACCAAGGTCAGGACAGGGTTACAATGAGCAGTTCTTC.

The rearrangement uses TRBV5-4 and TRBJ2-3; possibly TRBD1 for D (6 bases). Germline-derived CDR1 and CDR2 are SGHNT and YYREEE (reference sequence). This CDR3 comprises 16 residues. The V end was cut by 3 bases, the J end by 6 bases, with 20 bases between. CDR3 coding DNA: TGTGCCAGCAGCTCCCCCGGAAGGGGGTTATCGGATACGCAGTATTTT. It translates to CASSSPGRGLSDTQYF.

This clonotype was found many times. CDR3 coding DNA: TGTGCCAGCAGTGAAGTTCAACTAGTCATAGCCGGGGAGCTGTTTTTT. Its protein is CASSEVQLVIAGELFF. V usage is TRBV2 and J usage is TRBJ2-2, with D tentatively TRBD2 (5 bases). Trimming took 1 base from V and 6 from J, leaving 15 bases between them. There are 16 residues in the CDR3. Germline V CDR1 and CDR2: SNHLY, FYNNEI.

This clonotype turned up a few times. The chain joins TRBV7-9 to TRBJ1-3, with 9 bases matching TRBD1. The CDR3 extends over 16 amino acids. Losses at the gene ends were 5 bases for V and 4 bases for J; bases not matched to a gene: 9. The V gene's germline CDR1 is SEHNR and CDR2 FQNEAQ (reference sequence). CDR3 amino acids: CASSRTQGAYGNTIYF. In nucleotides, the CDR3 is TGTGCCAGCAGCCGAACACAGGGGGCTTACGGAAACACCATATATTTT.

The sample holds a few counts of this clonotype. V usage is TRBV20-1 and J usage is TRBJ2-1; 9 nucleotides align to TRBD2. J was trimmed by 8 bases and V by 8 bases; bases with no gene match: 13. Germline V gives CDR1 DFQATT, CDR2 SNEGSKA (reference sequence). The length of the CDR3 is 14 residues. The CDR3 region is CSSSRTSVKDEQFF. The DNA of the CDR3 is TGCAGTTCATCTCGGACTAGCGTGAAGGATGAGCAGTTCTTC.

This clonotype was observed at least ten times. The chain combines TRBV2 with TRBJ1-1; D uncertain. Trimming pared 8 bases from V and 0 bases from J, leaving 13 bases between. This CDR3 contains 14 residues. In germline, CDR1 is SNHLY, CDR2 FYNNEI. The CDR3 DNA is TGTGCCAGCTCCGGAGAAGGGCTGAACACTGAAGCTTTCTTT. Translating it yields CASSGEGLNTEAFF.

This chain connects TRBV30 to TRBJ1-6; D gene unclear. The germline V gene encodes CDR1 GTSNPN and CDR2 SVGIG (reference sequence). The CDR3 extends over 12 amino acids. V lost 4 bases to trimming and J lost 10 bases, with 11 bases between them. The CDR3: CAWTLLESPLHF. CDR3 DNA: TGTGCCTGGACCTTGTTGGAATCACCCCTCCACTTT.

In the case of this clonotype: Since a much larger clone is just one base distant, this may be a read error. This rearrangement joins TRBV11-2 to TRBJ2-7; TRBD1 matches 7 bases. The CDR3 has 14 amino acids. Germline V lookup: CDR1 SGHAT, CDR2 FQNNGV. The CDR3 coding sequence is TGTGCCAGCAGCTTTCAGGGGGACACCTACAAGCAGTACTTC. Its protein product is CASSFQGDTYKQYF.